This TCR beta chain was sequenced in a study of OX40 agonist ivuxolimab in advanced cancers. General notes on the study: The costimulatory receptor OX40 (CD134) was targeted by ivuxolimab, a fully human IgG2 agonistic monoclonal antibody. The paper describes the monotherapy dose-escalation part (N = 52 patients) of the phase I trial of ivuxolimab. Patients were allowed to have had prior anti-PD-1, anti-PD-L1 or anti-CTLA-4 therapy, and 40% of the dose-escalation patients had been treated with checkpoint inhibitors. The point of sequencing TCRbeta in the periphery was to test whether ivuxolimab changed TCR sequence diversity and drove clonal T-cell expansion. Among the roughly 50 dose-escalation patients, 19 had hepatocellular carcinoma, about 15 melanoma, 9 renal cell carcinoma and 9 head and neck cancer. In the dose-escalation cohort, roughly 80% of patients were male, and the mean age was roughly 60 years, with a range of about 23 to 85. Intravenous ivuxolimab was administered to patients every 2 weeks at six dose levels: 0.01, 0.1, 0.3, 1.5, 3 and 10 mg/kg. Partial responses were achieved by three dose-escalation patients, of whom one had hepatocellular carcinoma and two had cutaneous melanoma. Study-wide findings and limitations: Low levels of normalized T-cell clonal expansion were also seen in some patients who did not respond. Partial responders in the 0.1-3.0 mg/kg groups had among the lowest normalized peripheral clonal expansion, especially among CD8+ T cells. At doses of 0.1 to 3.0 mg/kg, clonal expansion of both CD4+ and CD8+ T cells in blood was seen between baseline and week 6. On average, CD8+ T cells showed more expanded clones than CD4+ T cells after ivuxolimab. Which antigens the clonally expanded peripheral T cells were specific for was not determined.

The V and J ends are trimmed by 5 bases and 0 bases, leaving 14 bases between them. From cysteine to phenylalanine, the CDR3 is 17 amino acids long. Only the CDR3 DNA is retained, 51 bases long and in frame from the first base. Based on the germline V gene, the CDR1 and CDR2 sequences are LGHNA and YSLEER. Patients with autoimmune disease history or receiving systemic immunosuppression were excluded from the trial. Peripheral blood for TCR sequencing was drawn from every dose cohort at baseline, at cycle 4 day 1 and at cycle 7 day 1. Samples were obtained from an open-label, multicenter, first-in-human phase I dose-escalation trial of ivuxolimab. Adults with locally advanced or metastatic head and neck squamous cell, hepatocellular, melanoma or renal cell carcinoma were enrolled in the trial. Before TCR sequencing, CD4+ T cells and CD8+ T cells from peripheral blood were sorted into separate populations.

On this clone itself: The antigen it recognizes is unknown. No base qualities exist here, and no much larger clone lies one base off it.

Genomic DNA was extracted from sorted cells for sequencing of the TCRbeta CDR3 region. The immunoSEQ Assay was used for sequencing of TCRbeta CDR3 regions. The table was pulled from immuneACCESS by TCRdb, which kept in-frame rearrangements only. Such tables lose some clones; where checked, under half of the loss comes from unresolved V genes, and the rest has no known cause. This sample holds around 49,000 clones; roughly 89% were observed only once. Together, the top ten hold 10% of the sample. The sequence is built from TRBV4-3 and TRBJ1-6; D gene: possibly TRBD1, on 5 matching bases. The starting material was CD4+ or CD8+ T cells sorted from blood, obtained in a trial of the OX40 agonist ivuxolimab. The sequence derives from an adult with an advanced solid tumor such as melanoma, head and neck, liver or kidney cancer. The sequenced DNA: TGCGCCAGCAGCTCCCGGACACTGAGCTCCTATAATTCACCCCTCCACTTT. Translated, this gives CASSSRTLSSYNSPLHF.